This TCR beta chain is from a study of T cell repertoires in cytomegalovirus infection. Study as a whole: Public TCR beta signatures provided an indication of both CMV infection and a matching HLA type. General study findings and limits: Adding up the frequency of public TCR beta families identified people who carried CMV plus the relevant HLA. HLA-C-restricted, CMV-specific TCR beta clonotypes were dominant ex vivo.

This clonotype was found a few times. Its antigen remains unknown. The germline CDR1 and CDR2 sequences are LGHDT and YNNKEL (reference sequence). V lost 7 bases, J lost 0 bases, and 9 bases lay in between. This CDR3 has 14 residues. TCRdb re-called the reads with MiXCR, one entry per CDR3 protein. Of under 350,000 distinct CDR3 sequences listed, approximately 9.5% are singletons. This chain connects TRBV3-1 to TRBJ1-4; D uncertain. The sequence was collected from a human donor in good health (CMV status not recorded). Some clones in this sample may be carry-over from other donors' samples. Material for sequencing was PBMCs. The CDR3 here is CASKQAATNEKLFF. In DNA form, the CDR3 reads TGTGCCAGCAAGCAGGCTGCAACTAATGAAAAACTGTTTTTT.